In this sample, the clone carrying this T cell receptor (beta chain) turned up many times. A single record per CDR3 protein comes from TCRdb applying MiXCR to the 5' RACE reads. The profile covers 250,000 or so distinct CDR3 sequences, with 24% appearing a single time and 0.6% to 0.75% taken by the ten largest. Trimming removed 7 bases from V and 9 bases from J; junction bases left unmatched: 8. CDR3 length: 14 amino acids. CDR1 is MNHNS, CDR2 SASEGT, per germline. This record comes from a study of CD8 T cells in ankylosing spondylitis. Sample: blood, either unsorted or a sorted T cell fraction (not recorded which). This sequence joins TRBV6-1 and TRBJ2-1, with 11 bases matching TRBD2. The sequence was obtained from a male donor with ankylosing spondylitis or in good health (not recorded which). The CDR3, as DNA: TGTGCCAGCACCAATAGCGGGGGGGCTCGTGAGCAGTTCTTC. Translated: CASTNSGGAREQFF.